This note documents a single T cell receptor (beta chain) sequence. Antigen: not known. Only in-frame clones appear in the TCRdb table, and some are missing; sequencing was by immunoSEQ multiplex PCR. The sample has more than 2,500 clones, 73% seen once. This sample is part of a study of CD8 T cell repertoires and HIV-1 epitope variants. Sequencing used cultured CD8+ T cells derived from PBMCs. This TCR was recovered from a male donor with HIV.

CDR3 residues: CASSYGRGGTGELFF. The DNA for the CDR3 is TGTGCCAGCAGTTACGGTAGGGGGGGAACCGGGGAGCTGTTTTTT. The gene calls are TRBV6-5 and TRBJ2-2, with D possibly being TRBD2 (7 bases). Trimming removed 2 bases from V and 5 bases from J, with 12 bases in between. The germline CDR1 and CDR2 sequences are MNHEY and SVGAGI. CDR3 length: 15 amino acids.